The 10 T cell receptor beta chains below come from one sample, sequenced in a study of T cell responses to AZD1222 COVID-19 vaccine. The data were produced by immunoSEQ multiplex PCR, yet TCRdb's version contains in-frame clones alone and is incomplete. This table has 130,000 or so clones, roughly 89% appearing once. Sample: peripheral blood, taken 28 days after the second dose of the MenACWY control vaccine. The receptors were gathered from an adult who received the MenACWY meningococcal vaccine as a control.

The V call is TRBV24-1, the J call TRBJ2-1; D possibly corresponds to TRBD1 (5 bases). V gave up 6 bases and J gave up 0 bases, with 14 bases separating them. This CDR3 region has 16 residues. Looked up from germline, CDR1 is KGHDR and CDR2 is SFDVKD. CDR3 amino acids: CATSSGQLNSYNEQFF. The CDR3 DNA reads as TGTGCCACCAGTTCAGGGCAACTTAACTCCTACAATGAGCAGTTCTTC.

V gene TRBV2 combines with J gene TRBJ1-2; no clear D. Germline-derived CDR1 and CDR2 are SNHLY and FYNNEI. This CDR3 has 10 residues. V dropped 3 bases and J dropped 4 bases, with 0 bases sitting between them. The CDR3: CASSDYGYTF. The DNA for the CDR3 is TGTGCCAGCAGTGACTATGGCTACACCTTC.

The CDR3 DNA reads TGTGCCAGCAGTTACTCGACGGGGGCGGGCGGGGAGCTGTTTTTT. Residues: CASSYSTGAGGELFF. The V gene is TRBV6-5, the J gene TRBJ2-2; D assignment may be TRBD1 or TRBD2 (6 bases each). The ends were cut back, 0 bases at V and 7 bases at J, with 12 bases in the middle. CDR1 and CDR2 from the germline V gene are MNHEY and SVGAGI. This CDR3 contains 15 residues.

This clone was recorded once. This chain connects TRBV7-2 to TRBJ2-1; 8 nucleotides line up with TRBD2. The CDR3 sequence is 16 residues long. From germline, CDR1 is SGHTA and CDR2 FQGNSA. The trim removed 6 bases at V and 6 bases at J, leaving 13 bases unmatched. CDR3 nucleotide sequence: TGTGCCAGCAGGTCAAGCTGGCCGGGGGGGTTCAATGAGCAGTTCTTC. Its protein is CASRSSWPGGFNEQFF.

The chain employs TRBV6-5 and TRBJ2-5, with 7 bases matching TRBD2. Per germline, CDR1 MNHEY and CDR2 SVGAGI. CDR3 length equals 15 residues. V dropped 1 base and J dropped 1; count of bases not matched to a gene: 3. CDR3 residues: CASSYWSGAQETQYF. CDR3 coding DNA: TGTGCCAGCAGTTACTGGAGCGGGGCCCAAGAGACCCAGTACTTC.

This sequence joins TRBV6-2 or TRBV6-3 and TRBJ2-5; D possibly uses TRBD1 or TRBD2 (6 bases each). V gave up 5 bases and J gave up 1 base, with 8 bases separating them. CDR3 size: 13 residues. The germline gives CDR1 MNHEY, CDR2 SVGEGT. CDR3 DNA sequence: TGTGCCAGCAGTCGGGGGCGCCAAGAGACCCAGTACTTC. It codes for CASSRGRQETQYF.

In nucleotides, the CDR3 is TGTGCCAGTAGTATGGTCGGTAATTCACCCCTCCACTTT. Translation gives CASSMVGNSPLHF. The chain is built from TRBV19 and TRBJ1-6, with no clear D. This CDR3 spans 13 amino acids. Germline V gene lookup returns CDR1 LNHDA and CDR2 SQIVND (reference sequence). V gave up 3 bases and J gave up 6 bases, with 6 bases separating them.

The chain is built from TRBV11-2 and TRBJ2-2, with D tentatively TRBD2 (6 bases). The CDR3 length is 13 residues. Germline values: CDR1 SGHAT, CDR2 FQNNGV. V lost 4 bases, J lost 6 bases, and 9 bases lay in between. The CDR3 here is CASSSPGAGELFF. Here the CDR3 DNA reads TGTGCCAGCAGCTCGCCGGGGGCCGGGGAGCTGTTTTTT.

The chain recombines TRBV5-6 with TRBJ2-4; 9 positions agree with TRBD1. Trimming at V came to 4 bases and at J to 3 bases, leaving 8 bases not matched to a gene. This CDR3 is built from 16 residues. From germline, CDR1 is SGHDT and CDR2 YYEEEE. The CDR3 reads CASSGGTGFGKNIQYF. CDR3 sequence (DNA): TGTGCCAGCAGCGGCGGGACAGGGTTTGGCAAAAACATTCAGTACTTC.

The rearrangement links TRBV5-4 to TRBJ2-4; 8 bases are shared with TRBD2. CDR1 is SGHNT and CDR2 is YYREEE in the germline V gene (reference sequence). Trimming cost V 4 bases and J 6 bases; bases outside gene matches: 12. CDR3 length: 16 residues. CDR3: CASSHQAGGTRNIQYF. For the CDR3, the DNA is TGTGCCAGCAGCCACCAGGCGGGAGGCACGAGAAACATTCAGTACTTC. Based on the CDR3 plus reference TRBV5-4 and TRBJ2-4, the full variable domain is ETGVTQSPTHLIKTRGQQVTLRCSSQSGHNTVSWYQQALGQGPQFIFQYYREEENGRGNFPPRFSGLQFPNYSSELNVNALELDDSALYLCASSHQAGGTRNIQYFGAGTRLSVL.